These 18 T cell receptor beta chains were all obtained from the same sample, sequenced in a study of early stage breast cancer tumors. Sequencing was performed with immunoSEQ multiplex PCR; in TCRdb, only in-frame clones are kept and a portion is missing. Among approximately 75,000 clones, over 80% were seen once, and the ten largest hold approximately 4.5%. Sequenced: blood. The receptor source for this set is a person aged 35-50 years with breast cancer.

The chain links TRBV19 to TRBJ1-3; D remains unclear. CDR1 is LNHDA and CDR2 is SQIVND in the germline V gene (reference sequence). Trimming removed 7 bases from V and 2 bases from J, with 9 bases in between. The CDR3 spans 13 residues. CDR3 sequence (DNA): TGTGCCAGTACAGTTGGGGCTGGAAACACCATATATTTT. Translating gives CASTVGAGNTIYF. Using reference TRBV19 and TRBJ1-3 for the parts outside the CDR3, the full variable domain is DGGITQSPKYLFRKEGQNVTLSCEQNLNHDAMYWYRQDPGQGLRLIYYSQIVNDFQKGDIAEGYSVSREKKESFPLTVTSAQKNPTAFYLCASTVGAGNTIYFGEGSWLTVV.

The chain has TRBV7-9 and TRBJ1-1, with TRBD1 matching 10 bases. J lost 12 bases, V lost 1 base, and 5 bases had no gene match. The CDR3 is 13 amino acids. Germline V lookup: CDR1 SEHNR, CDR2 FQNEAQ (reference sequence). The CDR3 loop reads CASSLGQGAETFF. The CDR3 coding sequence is TGTGCCAGCAGCTTAGGACAGGGGGCGGAAACTTTCTTT.

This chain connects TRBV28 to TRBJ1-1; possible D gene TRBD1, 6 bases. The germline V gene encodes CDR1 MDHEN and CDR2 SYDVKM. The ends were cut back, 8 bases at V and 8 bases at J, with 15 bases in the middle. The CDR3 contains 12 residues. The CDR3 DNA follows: TGTGCCAGCCGCACCCGTCAGGGGGAAGCTTTCTTT. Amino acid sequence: CASRTRQGEAFF.

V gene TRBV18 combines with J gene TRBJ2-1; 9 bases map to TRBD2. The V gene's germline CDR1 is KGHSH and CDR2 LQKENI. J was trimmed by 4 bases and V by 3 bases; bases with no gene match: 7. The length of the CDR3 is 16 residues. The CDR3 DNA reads TGTGCCAGCTCACCTCTAGAAGCGGGAGGATACAATGAGCAGTTCTTC. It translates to CASSPLEAGGYNEQFF.

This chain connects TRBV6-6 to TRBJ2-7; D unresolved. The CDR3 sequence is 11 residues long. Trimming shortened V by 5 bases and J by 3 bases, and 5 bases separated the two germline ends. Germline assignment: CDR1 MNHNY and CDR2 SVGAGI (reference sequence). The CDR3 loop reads CASSRIYEQYF. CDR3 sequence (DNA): TGTGCCAGCAGTCGAATCTACGAGCAGTACTTC.

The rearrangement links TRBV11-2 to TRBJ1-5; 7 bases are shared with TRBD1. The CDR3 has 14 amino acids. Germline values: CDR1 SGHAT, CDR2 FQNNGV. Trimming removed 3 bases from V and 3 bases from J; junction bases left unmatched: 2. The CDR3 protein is CASSFGQANQPQHF. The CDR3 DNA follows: TGTGCCAGCAGCTTCGGACAGGCCAATCAGCCCCAGCATTTT. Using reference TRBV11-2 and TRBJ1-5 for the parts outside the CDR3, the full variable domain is EAGVAQSPRYKIIEKRQSVAFWCNPISGHATLYWYQQILGQGPKLLIQFQNNGVVDDSQLPKDRFSAERLKGVDSTLKIQPAKLEDSAVYLCASSFGQANQPQHFGDGTRLSIL.

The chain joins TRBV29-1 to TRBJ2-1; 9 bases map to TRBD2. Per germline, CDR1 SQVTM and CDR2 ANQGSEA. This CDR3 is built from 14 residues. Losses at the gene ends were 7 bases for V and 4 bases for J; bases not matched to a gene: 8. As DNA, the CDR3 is TGCAGCGCCCTCCAACTAGCGGGTTACAATGAGCAGTTCTTC. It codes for CSALQLAGYNEQFF.

The CDR3 spells CASSLQGGDYGYTF. The CDR3 DNA is TGTGCCAGCAGCTTACAGGGGGGCGACTATGGCTACACCTTC. The rearrangement links TRBV5-4 to TRBJ1-2, with 8 bases identical to TRBD1. The CDR3 spans 14 residues. Germline lookup yields CDR1 SGHNT and CDR2 YYREEE (reference sequence). V was pared by 2 bases and J by 3 bases, with 3 bases of the junction left unmatched.

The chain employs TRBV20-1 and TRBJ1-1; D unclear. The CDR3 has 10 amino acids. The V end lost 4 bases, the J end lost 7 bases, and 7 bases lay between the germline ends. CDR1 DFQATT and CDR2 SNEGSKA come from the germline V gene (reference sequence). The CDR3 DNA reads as TGCAGTGCTACAGGTTATGAAGCTTTCTTT. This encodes CSATGYEAFF.

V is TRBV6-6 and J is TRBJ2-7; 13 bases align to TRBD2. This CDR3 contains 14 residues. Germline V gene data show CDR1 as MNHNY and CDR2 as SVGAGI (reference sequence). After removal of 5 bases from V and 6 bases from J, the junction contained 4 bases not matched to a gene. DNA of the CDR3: TGTGCCAGCAGTGCAAGACTAGCGGGGGGCGAGCAGTACTTC. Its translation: CASSARLAGGEQYF.

CDR3: CASSPKASGIPNEQFF. The CDR3 DNA reads as TGTGCCAGCAGCCCGAAGGCTAGCGGGATTCCTAATGAGCAGTTCTTC. The genes are TRBV13 and TRBJ2-1; 9 bases match TRBD2. CDR1 is PRHDT, CDR2 FYEKMQ, per germline (reference sequence). Germline trimming cut 5 bases from V and 7 bases from J; bases unmatched to any gene: 12. The CDR3 runs to 16 residues.

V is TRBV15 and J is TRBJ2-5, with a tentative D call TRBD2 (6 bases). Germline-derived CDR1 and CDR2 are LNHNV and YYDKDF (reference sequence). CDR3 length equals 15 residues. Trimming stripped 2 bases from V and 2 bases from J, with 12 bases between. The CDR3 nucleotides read TGTGCCACCAGCAGACTCAGGGAGGTTCAAGAGACCCAGTACTTC. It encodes CATSRLREVQETQYF. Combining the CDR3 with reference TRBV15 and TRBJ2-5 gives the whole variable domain DAMVIQNPRYQVTQFGKPVTLSCSQTLNHNVMYWYQQKSSQAPKLLFHYYDKDFNNEADTPDNFQSRRPNTSFCFLDIRSPGLGDTAMYLCATSRLREVQETQYFGPGTRLLVL.

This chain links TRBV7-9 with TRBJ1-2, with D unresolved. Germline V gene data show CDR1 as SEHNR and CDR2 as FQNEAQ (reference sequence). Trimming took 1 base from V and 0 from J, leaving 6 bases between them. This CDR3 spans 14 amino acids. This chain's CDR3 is CASSLGVANYGYTF. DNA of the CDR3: TGTGCCAGCAGCTTAGGAGTAGCTAACTATGGCTACACCTTC.

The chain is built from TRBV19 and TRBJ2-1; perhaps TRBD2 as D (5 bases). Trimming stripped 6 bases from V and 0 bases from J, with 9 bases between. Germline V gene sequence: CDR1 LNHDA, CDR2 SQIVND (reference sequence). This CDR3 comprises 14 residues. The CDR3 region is CASRTSGSYNEQFF. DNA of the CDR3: TGTGCCAGTAGAACAAGCGGCTCCTACAATGAGCAGTTCTTC.

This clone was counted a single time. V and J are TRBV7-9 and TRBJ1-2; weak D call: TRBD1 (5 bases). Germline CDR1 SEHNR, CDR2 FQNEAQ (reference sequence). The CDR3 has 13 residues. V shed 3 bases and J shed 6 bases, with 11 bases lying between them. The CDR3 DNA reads TGTGCCAGCAGCTTTATGGGGCGGGATGGCTACACCTTC. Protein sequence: CASSFMGRDGYTF.

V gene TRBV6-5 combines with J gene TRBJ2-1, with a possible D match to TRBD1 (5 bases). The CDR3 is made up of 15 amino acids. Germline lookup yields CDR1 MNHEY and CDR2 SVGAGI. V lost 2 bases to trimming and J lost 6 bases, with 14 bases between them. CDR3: CASSYDVGPGNEQFF. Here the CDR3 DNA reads TGTGCCAGCAGTTACGATGTGGGGCCAGGCAATGAGCAGTTCTTC.

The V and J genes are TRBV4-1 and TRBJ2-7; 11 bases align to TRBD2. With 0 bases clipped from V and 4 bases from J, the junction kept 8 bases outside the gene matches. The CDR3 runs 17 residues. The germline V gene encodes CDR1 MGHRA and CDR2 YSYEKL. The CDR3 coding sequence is TGCGCCAGCAGCCAAGATTTAACTAGCGGGAGATTATACGAGCAGTACTTC. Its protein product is CASSQDLTSGRLYEQYF.

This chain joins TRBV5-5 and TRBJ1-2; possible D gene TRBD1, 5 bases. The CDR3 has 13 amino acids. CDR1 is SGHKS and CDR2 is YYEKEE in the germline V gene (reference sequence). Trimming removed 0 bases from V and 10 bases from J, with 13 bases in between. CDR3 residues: CASSLGQGEAYTF. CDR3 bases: TGTGCCAGCAGCTTGGGCCAGGGTGAGGCCTACACCTTC.